The 24 T cell receptor beta chains below were found in one sample sequenced in a study of T cells in Graves' hyperthyroidism and ophthalmopathy. The investigators amplified TCR beta CDR3 regions from RNA transcripts. The TCR CDR3 was amplified in a first-round RT-PCR using the HTBI primer set. TCRdb independently ran MiXCR on the multiplex PCR reads; one entry per CDR3 protein. This sample has under 350,000 distinct CDR3 sequences, with about a sixth found just once. The sequenced sample consisted of blood. The receptor source for this set is a woman aged 55-69 years with Graves' ophthalmopathy.

This clonotype came up many times. The J gene is TRBJ1-1, the V gene TRBV28; D gene uncertain. The length of the CDR3 is 13 residues. V dropped 6 bases and J dropped 3 bases, with 11 bases sitting between them. Germline CDR1 is MDHEN and CDR2 is SYDVKM. The CDR3, as DNA: TGTGCCAGCAGCGGACCGTCGGACACTGAAGCTTTCTTT. Translating it yields CASSGPSDTEAFF.

This clonotype occurred many times. V is TRBV10-3 and J is TRBJ2-3, with 8 nucleotides matching TRBD2. Germline assignment: CDR1 ENHRY and CDR2 SYGVKD. V was clipped by 4 bases and J by 4 bases; unmatched bases: 10. CDR3 length equals 16 residues. Written as DNA, the CDR3 is TGTGCCATCAGTGGCTTAGCGGGGCTCGCGGCAGATACGCAGTATTTT. Translating gives CAISGLAGLAADTQYF.

This clonotype was counted ten times or more. The V and J genes are TRBV18 and TRBJ1-5; perhaps TRBD1 as D (6 bases). This CDR3 is 16 amino acids long. V was pared by 6 bases and J by 2 bases, with 17 bases between. CDR1 is KGHSH and CDR2 is LQKENI in the germline V gene. The CDR3 sequence: CASSREGGERNQPQHF. CDR3 bases: TGTGCCAGCTCCCGCGAGGGGGGGGAGCGCAATCAGCCCCAGCATTTT.

This clonotype has a count of ten or more. The rearrangement links TRBV19 to TRBJ2-3, with D perhaps matching TRBD2 (5 bases). This CDR3 spans 14 amino acids. Deletions cut 3 bases from V and 0 bases from J, with 7 bases between. CDR1 and CDR2 (germline): LNHDA, SQIVND (reference sequence). The CDR3 spells CASSMSGSTDTQYF. CDR3 nucleotides: TGTGCCAGTAGTATGTCGGGGAGCACAGATACGCAGTATTTT.

The chain has TRBV25-1 and TRBJ2-5; D assignment may be TRBD1 or TRBD2 (7 bases each). Trimming stripped 5 bases from V and 13 bases from J, with 23 bases between. The CDR3 has 14 residues. Germline V gives CDR1 MGHDK, CDR2 SYGVNS. As DNA, the CDR3 is TGTGCCAGCAGTTGGGGGGACGACGACAGGGAGGGGTACTTC. Its protein is CASSWGDDDREGYF.

This clonotype showed up many times. V usage is TRBV15 and J usage is TRBJ2-1, with 9 bases fitting TRBD1. The CDR3 is 16 residues long. The trim removed 0 bases at V and 7 bases at J, leaving 7 bases unmatched. Germline V gene data show CDR1 as LNHNV and CDR2 as YYDKDF (reference sequence). The CDR3 is CATSREDETGGNEQFF. The CDR3 nucleotides are TGTGCCACCAGCAGAGAAGATGAGACAGGGGGGAATGAGCAGTTCTTC. Combining the CDR3 with reference TRBV15 and TRBJ2-1 gives the whole variable domain DAMVIQNPRYQVTQFGKPVTLSCSQTLNHNVMYWYQQKSSQAPKLLFHYYDKDFNNEADTPDNFQSRRPNTSFCFLDIRSPGLGDTAMYLCATSREDETGGNEQFFGPGTRLTVL.

This sequence joins TRBV6-1 and TRBJ2-1, with 14 bases identical to TRBD2. The germline CDR1 and CDR2 sequences are MNHNS and SASEGT. J gave up 8 bases and V 6 bases, and 12 bases lay outside the gene matches. The CDR3 consists of 17 residues. The CDR3 is CASRGLAGGFVMDEQFF. In nucleotides, the CDR3 is TGTGCCAGCAGAGGACTAGCGGGAGGCTTCGTGATGGATGAGCAGTTCTTC.

The sample holds many counts of this clonotype. J is TRBJ2-7 and V is TRBV7-8; 10 nucleotides align to TRBD1. This CDR3 contains 15 residues. V lost 2 bases, J lost 5 bases, and 6 bases stayed unmatched. Germline V lookup: CDR1 SGHVS, CDR2 FQNEAQ. CDR3 sequence (DNA): TGTGCCAGCAGCTTATTTCGGGGGACAGGGGACGAGCAGTACTTC. Translating it yields CASSLFRGTGDEQYF.

This clonotype was observed at least ten times. The CDR3: CASSYETMGTQYF. As DNA, the CDR3 is TGTGCCAGCAGCTACGAGACTATGGGGACCCAGTACTTC. This chain uses TRBV7-8 with TRBJ2-5, with D possibly being TRBD2 (5 bases). V lost 4 bases and J lost 7, with 13 bases in between. CDR1 and CDR2 (germline): SGHVS, FQNEAQ. The CDR3 extends over 13 amino acids.

The sample holds many counts of this clonotype. The chain links TRBV28 to TRBJ2-5; TRBD2 matches 11 bases. CDR1 is MDHEN and CDR2 is SYDVKM in the germline V gene. The CDR3 length is 13 residues. Trimming at V came to 7 bases and at J to 5 bases, leaving 3 bases not matched to a gene. The CDR3 coding sequence is TGTGCCAGCATAGCGGGAGGGACGGAGACCCAGTACTTC. Translating gives CASIAGGTETQYF. The variable domain in full, completed from reference TRBV28 and TRBJ2-5, reads DVKVTQSSRYLVKRTGEKVFLECVQDMDHENMFWYRQDPGLGLRLIYFSYDVKMKEKGDIPEGYSVSREKKERFSLILESASTNQTSMYLCASIAGGTETQYFGPGTRLLVL.

This clonotype was observed a few times. Being one base from a much bigger clone, this may be a read error. This chain links TRBV10-3 with TRBJ2-1, with D unclear. Germline CDR1 is ENHRY and CDR2 is SYGVKD. Trimming shortened V by 0 bases and J by 10 bases, and 7 bases separated the two germline ends. The length of the CDR3 is 12 residues. The CDR3 DNA is TGTGCCATCAGTGAGTCAACTAACGAGCAGTTCTTC. Translation gives CAISESTNEQFF.

This clonotype has a count of ten or more. The chain carries TRBV5-6 and TRBJ1-2; D is ambiguous. CDR1 and CDR2 from the germline V gene are SGHDT and YYEEEE. CDR3 length equals 13 residues. Deletions cut 0 bases from V and 4 bases from J, with 7 bases between. DNA for the CDR3: TGTGCCAGCAGCTTGGTGGAGGCCTATGGCTACACCTTC. Amino acid sequence: CASSLVEAYGYTF.

This chain uses TRBV18 with TRBJ2-6; D not resolved. Per the germline V gene, CDR1 is KGHSH and CDR2 is LQKENI. Trimming cost V 0 bases and J 2 bases, with 11 bases left between them. The CDR3 loop spans 17 amino acids. CDR3 protein: CASSPPPITTGANVLTF. CDR3 in DNA: TGTGCCAGCTCACCACCGCCAATAACCACTGGGGCCAACGTCCTGACTTTC. Drawing the rest from reference TRBV18 and TRBJ2-6, the complete variable domain is NAGVMQNPRHLVRRRGQEARLRCSPMKGHSHVYWYRQLPEEGLKFMVYLQKENIIDESGMPKERFSAEFPKEGPSILRIQQVVRGDSAAYFCASSPPPITTGANVLTFGAGSRLTVL.

The chain is built from TRBV9 and TRBJ1-3, with 8 nucleotides matching TRBD1. Germline V lookup: CDR1 SGDLS, CDR2 YYNGEE. V lost 1 base to trimming and J lost 0 bases; unmatched junction nucleotides: 3. The CDR3 contains 16 residues. The CDR3 sequence: CASSVTGGNSGNTIYF. CDR3 nucleotides: TGTGCCAGCAGCGTAACAGGGGGGAACTCTGGAAACACCATATATTTT.

Comments on this clonotype: Germline and junction disagree at one end, which may indicate a read error. V gene TRBV5-1 combines with J gene TRBJ1-1; possibly TRBD1 for D (6 bases). The CDR3 runs 15 residues. Germline loops: CDR1 SGHRS, CDR2 YFSETQ. CDR3 protein: CAGSLAGHRNTEAFF. In DNA form, the CDR3 reads TGCGCCGGCAGCTTGGCGGGACACCGGAACACTGAAGCTTTCTTT.

Concerning this clonotype: This CDR3 is missing its conserved last phenylalanine or tryptophan, likely due to a read error. V gene TRBV29-1 combines with J gene TRBJ2-5, with TRBD2 identical over 10 bases. The J segment lost 2 bases and the V segment lost 4 bases, leaving 10 bases of the junction unmatched. Germline loops: CDR1 SQVTM, CDR2 ANQGSEA. The CDR3 is 16 amino acids. CDR3 in amino acids: CSVASGLAVPQETQYL. The CDR3 bases are TGCAGCGTTGCCTCAGGACTAGCGGTTCCTCAAGAGACCCAGTACCTC.

This clonotype has a count of ten or more. The rearrangement joins TRBV7-2 to TRBJ2-3, with D maybe TRBD2 (6 bases). Trimming shortened V by 1 base and J by 2 bases, and 10 bases separated the two germline ends. CDR3 length: 15 residues. Looked up from germline, CDR1 is SGHTA and CDR2 is FQGNSA. The CDR3 spells CASSLVGGFTDTQYF. The DNA of the CDR3 is TGTGCCAGCAGCTTAGTTGGGGGGTTCACAGATACGCAGTATTTT.

This clonotype was seen repeatedly, ten times or more. The rearrangement links TRBV7-2 to TRBJ1-3; D remains ambiguous. The germline V gene has CDR1 SGHTA and CDR2 FQGNSA. V was clipped by 2 bases and J by 0 bases, with 14 bases between them. The CDR3 sequence is 17 residues long. The CDR3 nucleotides are TGTGCCAGCAGCTTAAGATCGCAGGTCCTCTCTGGAAACACCATATATTTT. Its protein product is CASSLRSQVLSGNTIYF.

This clonotype showed up many times. V and J are TRBV5-1 and TRBJ1-5; a weak D match, TRBD1 (5 bases). Trimming left V 2 bases short and J 6 bases short, with 15 bases between. Germline-derived CDR1 and CDR2 are SGHRS and YFSETQ. The CDR3 loop spans 15 amino acids. CDR3 region: CASSFRGAAGQPQHF. The CDR3, as DNA: TGCGCCAGCAGCTTTAGAGGGGCCGCGGGTCAGCCCCAGCATTTT.

Ten or more counts support this clonotype. The CDR3 coding sequence is TGCGCCAGCTCGAACCACCGGACTAGCAATGAGCAGTTCTTC. The encoded protein is CASSNHRTSNEQFF. This chain links TRBV5-1 with TRBJ2-1, with 7 bases aligning to TRBD2. The V segment lost 7 bases and the J segment 6 bases; nucleotides outside the gene matches: 10. CDR3 length: 14 residues. Germline V CDR1 and CDR2: SGHRS, YFSETQ. Combining the CDR3 with reference TRBV5-1 and TRBJ2-1 gives the whole variable domain KAGVTQTPRYLIKTRGQQVTLSCSPISGHRSVSWYQQTPGQGLQFLFEYFSETQRNKGNFPGRFSGRQFSNSRSEMNVSTLELGDSALYLCASSNHRTSNEQFFGPGTRLTVL.

The chain combines TRBV24-1 with TRBJ2-1; 7 bases match TRBD1. Trimming removed 0 bases from V and 5 bases from J; junction bases left unmatched: 9. The CDR3 is made up of 17 amino acids. CDR1 KGHDR and CDR2 SFDVKD come from the germline V gene. CDR3 bases: TGTGCCACCAGTGATTTGGGACAGAGGGACAGCAACAATGAGCAGTTCTTC. Translation: CATSDLGQRDSNNEQFF.

The rearrangement uses TRBV27 and TRBJ2-7; D is perhaps TRBD2 (6 bases). CDR1 and CDR2 from the germline V gene are MNHEY and SMNVEV (reference sequence). V was shortened by 5 bases and J by 4 bases, with 12 bases between the two germline ends. The CDR3 spans 13 residues. CDR3 nucleotide sequence: TGTGCCAGCAGTCGCGGGACTCCTTACGAGCAGTACTTC. Translating it yields CASSRGTPYEQYF.

The chain has TRBV24-1 and TRBJ1-4, with 9 nucleotides matching TRBD1. The CDR3 loop spans 15 amino acids. Germline V gives CDR1 KGHDR, CDR2 SFDVKD. The V segment lost 3 bases and the J segment 8 bases; nucleotides outside the gene matches: 6. The CDR3 sequence is CATSDKTGTGEKLFF. The CDR3 DNA reads as TGTGCCACCAGTGATAAGACCGGGACAGGGGAAAAACTGTTTTTT.

On this clonotype: The junction shows a germline mismatch at one end, possibly a read error. The chain carries TRBV27 and TRBJ1-1, with TRBD1 matching over 7 bases. CDR1 is MNHEY, CDR2 SMNVEV, per germline (reference sequence). The CDR3 has 13 amino acids. CDR3 sequence (DNA): TGTGCCAGCAGTCTACAGGGGAACACTGAAGCTCTCTTT. This codes for CASSLQGNTEALF.